The 20 T cell receptor beta chains below come from one sample, sequenced in a study of PD-L1 blockade in urothelial cancer (dated by TCRdb to the late 2010s). The time point label for this specimen denotes: peripheral blood 6 weeks after treatment start. Libraries were built with the immunoSEQ multiplex PCR assay. TCRdb stores this immuneACCESS table with in-frame sequences only. Part of the clones is absent; in the studies checked, under half of the shortfall reflects unresolved V genes, and no reason is known for the rest. Here the sample has 95,000 to 150,000 clones; around 86% occur a single time. Roughly 2.4% of the sample is taken by the ten largest. This sample comprised PBMCs, obtained around atezolizumab (anti-PD-L1) treatment. These receptors originate from a man aged 50-59 years with urothelial cancer.

The rearrangement links TRBV28 to TRBJ1-6; D gene unclear. The CDR3 runs to 11 residues. Germline CDR1 and CDR2: MDHEN and SYDVKM. Trimming left V 5 bases short and J 13 bases short, with 9 bases between. DNA for the CDR3: TGTGCCAGCAGTCGAACTAACCCCCTCCACTTT. It is translated as CASSRTNPLHF.

V is TRBV7-6 and J is TRBJ2-3; D is uncertain. CDR3 length equals 14 residues. Germline values: CDR1 SGHVS, CDR2 FNYEAQ. V lost 5 bases and J lost 4, with 13 bases in between. DNA of the CDR3: TGTGCCAGCAGCCCGTCGGCGGCCGCAGATACGCAGTATTTT. Protein sequence: CASSPSAAADTQYF. The variable domain in full, with the rest retrieved from reference TRBV7-6 and TRBJ2-3, is GAGVSQSPRYKVTKRGQDVALRCDPISGHVSLYWYRQALGQGPEFLTYFNYEAQQDKSGLPNDRFSAERPEGSISTLTIQRTEQRDSAMYRCASSPSAAADTQYFGPGTRLTVL.

This chain links TRBV18 with TRBJ2-7, with TRBD2 as a possible D gene (6 bases). V was pared by 6 bases and J by 1 base, with 13 bases between. Per the germline V gene, CDR1 is KGHSH and CDR2 is LQKENI. The CDR3 is made up of 14 amino acids. CDR3 protein: CASSPGGWSYEQYF. CDR3 coding DNA: TGTGCCAGCTCGCCTGGAGGGTGGTCCTACGAGCAGTACTTC.

This rearrangement joins TRBV5-4 to TRBJ2-1; TRBD2 matches 12 bases. CDR3 length equals 16 residues. V was clipped by 0 bases and J by 7 bases; unmatched bases: 5. In germline, CDR1 is SGHNT, CDR2 YYREEE (reference sequence). The CDR3 DNA is TGTGCCAGCAGCTTGGTGGCTAGCGGGAGGGGTAATGAGCAGTTCTTC. It yields the protein CASSLVASGRGNEQFF.

This chain connects TRBV15 to TRBJ1-4; D not certain. There are 16 residues in the CDR3. V lost 3 bases to trimming and J lost 0 bases, with 11 bases between them. Looked up from germline, CDR1 is LNHNV and CDR2 is YYDKDF (reference sequence). The CDR3 DNA reads as TGTGCCACCAGCAGTGGGTTAGCAGCAACTAATGAAAAACTGTTTTTT. Its translation: CATSSGLAATNEKLFF.

This chain uses TRBV5-1 with TRBJ2-1, with D possibly matching TRBD2 (5 bases). This CDR3 contains 14 residues. V gave up 1 base and J gave up 8 bases, with 13 bases separating them. CDR1 and CDR2 from the germline V gene are SGHRS and YFSETQ. CDR3 nucleotides: TGCGCCAGCAGCTTGCAGTTAGCGTCCCATGAGCAGTTCTTC. Amino acid sequence: CASSLQLASHEQFF.

The chain's CDR3 is CASSQSPGRTGASGYTF. The CDR3 bases are TGCGCCAGCAGTCAATCGCCGGGGCGGACAGGGGCTTCCGGCTACACCTTC. This rearrangement joins TRBV23-1 to TRBJ1-2, with TRBD1 identical over 9 bases. TRBV23-1 is reported as an ORF; its role is uncertain. V dropped 0 bases and J dropped 8; count of bases not matched to a gene: 13. The CDR3 is 17 residues long.

This clone appeared a few times. The genes are TRBV7-9 and TRBJ2-7, with a tentative D call TRBD2 (6 bases). The CDR3 has 13 residues. Germline V gene lookup returns CDR1 SEHNR and CDR2 FQNEAQ (reference sequence). Trimming pared 5 bases from V and 5 bases from J, leaving 13 bases between. CDR3 region: CASSAVGGDEQYF. The CDR3 DNA reads as TGTGCCAGCAGCGCAGTCGGCGGGGACGAGCAGTACTTC. The full variable domain, rest sourced from reference TRBV7-9 and TRBJ2-7, is DTGVSQNPRHKITKRGQNVTFRCDPISEHNRLYWYRQTLGQGPEFLTYFQNEAQLEKSRLLSDRFSAERPKGSFSTLEIQRTEQGDSAMYLCASSAVGGDEQYFGPGTRLTVT.

This rearrangement joins TRBV6-1 to TRBJ2-2, with 12 bases fitting TRBD1. V trimming: 4 bases; J trimming: 5 bases; junction bases outside the gene matches: 14. The CDR3 totals 19 residues. Per germline, CDR1 MNHNS and CDR2 SASEGT. CDR3 amino acids: CASSVTGQGAGSRTGELFF. The CDR3 nucleotides are TGTGCCAGCAGTGTGACGGGACAGGGGGCCGGGAGTCGGACCGGGGAGCTGTTTTTT.

The table lists this clone with a few counts. The chain has TRBV7-8 and TRBJ1-2, with TRBD1 matching 7 bases. V was pared by 5 bases and J by 5 bases, with 8 bases of the junction left unmatched. CDR3 length equals 14 residues. The germline CDR1 and CDR2 sequences are SGHVS and FQNEAQ. The CDR3 DNA follows: TGTGCCAGCAGCCCCGGGACAGAGGTTTATGGCTACACCTTC. Translated: CASSPGTEVYGYTF.

V usage is TRBV28 and J usage is TRBJ1-2, with D perhaps TRBD1 (5 bases). Between the trimmed V and J ends, which lost 6 bases and 2 bases, there was a span of 13 bases. Per the germline V gene, CDR1 is MDHEN and CDR2 is SYDVKM. This CDR3 spans 14 amino acids. The CDR3 coding sequence is TGTGCCAGCAGCCTCGGGGGAGCAAACTATGGCTACACCTTC. Protein sequence: CASSLGGANYGYTF.

The chain is built from TRBV21-1 and TRBJ1-2; the table's D call, TRBD1, was not checked against the DNA. TRBV21-1 is shown as a pseudogene. The CDR3 length is 20 residues. The CDR3 sequence: CASSNPPDRDREPNDYGYTF. In nucleotides, the CDR3 is TGTGCCAGCAGCAACCCCCCAGACCGGGACAGGGAGCCGAATGACTATGGCTACACCTTC.

The J gene is TRBJ2-3, the V gene TRBV19; tentative D call: TRBD2 (6 bases). Germline loops: CDR1 LNHDA, CDR2 SQIVND (reference sequence). The CDR3 is 15 amino acids. V was cut by 6 bases and J by 0 bases, with 13 bases left in between. In DNA, the CDR3 is TGTGCCAGTAGCCTGCCGGGACTCAGCACAGATACGCAGTATTTT. It is translated as CASSLPGLSTDTQYF. Full variable domain (rest looked up from reference TRBV19 and TRBJ2-3): DGGITQSPKYLFRKEGQNVTLSCEQNLNHDAMYWYRQDPGQGLRLIYYSQIVNDFQKGDIAEGYSVSREKKESFPLTVTSAQKNPTAFYLCASSLPGLSTDTQYFGPGTRLTVL.

This chain connects TRBV7-3 to TRBJ2-1, with D possibly TRBD1 on 5 matching bases. Trimming removed 1 base from V and 5 bases from J, with 18 bases in between. The CDR3 length is 17 residues. In germline, CDR1 is SGHTA, CDR2 FQGTGA. The DNA for the CDR3 is TGTGCCAGCAGCTTAAGGGTCCAGCTAGAAGGGGACAATGAGCAGTTCTTC. Translating it yields CASSLRVQLEGDNEQFF.

The rearrangement uses TRBV6-1 and TRBJ1-5, with 7 bases identical to TRBD1. CDR1 and CDR2 from the germline V gene are MNHNS and SASEGT. After removal of 2 bases from V and 6 bases from J, the junction contained 7 bases not matched to a gene. The CDR3 extends over 15 amino acids. CDR3 loop: CASSEFYRGGQPQHF. The CDR3 DNA reads as TGTGCCAGCAGTGAATTCTACAGGGGAGGTCAGCCCCAGCATTTT.

This rearrangement joins TRBV11-2 to TRBJ2-7; 11 nucleotides agree with TRBD1. The CDR3 is 15 amino acids. V lost 5 bases and J lost 2; bases outside the gene matches: 5. Looked up from germline, CDR1 is SGHAT and CDR2 is FQNNGV. CDR3 loop: CASSPRDRGTYEQYF. The CDR3 region has the DNA TGTGCCAGCAGCCCAAGGGACAGGGGGACCTACGAGCAGTACTTC.

This chain uses TRBV28 with TRBJ1-2; 7 positions agree with TRBD1. The CDR3 totals 12 residues. Germline V lookup: CDR1 MDHEN, CDR2 SYDVKM. Germline trimming cut 8 bases from V and 5 bases from J; bases unmatched to any gene: 5. CDR3 sequence: CASRWTGYGYTF. The CDR3 DNA follows: TGTGCCAGCCGTTGGACAGGTTATGGCTACACCTTC.

This chain links TRBV7-9 with TRBJ2-3; D is possibly TRBD1 (6 bases). CDR1 SEHNR and CDR2 FQNEAQ come from the germline V gene (reference sequence). The CDR3 runs to 17 residues. Trimming pared 5 bases from V and 8 bases from J, leaving 26 bases between. The CDR3 DNA reads TGTGCCAGCAGCCTCCTAGACCAGGGGATATCGAGCCGTACGCAGTATTTT. It codes for CASSLLDQGISSRTQYF.

Comments on this clone: The same CDR3 arises from other DNA sequences in this sample as well. J is TRBJ1-1 and V is TRBV7-2; D gene ambiguous. V gave up 4 bases and J gave up 0 bases, with 9 bases separating them. The CDR3 has 14 amino acids. Germline CDR1 SGHTA, CDR2 FQGNSA. CDR3 in amino acids: CASSWGGMNTEAFF. In DNA, the CDR3 is TGTGCCAGCAGCTGGGGAGGGATGAACACTGAAGCTTTCTTT.

V gene TRBV19 combines with J gene TRBJ1-2; TRBD1 aligns across 8 bases. V gave up 5 bases and J gave up 3 bases; unmatched junction bases: 8. The CDR3 is 15 amino acids. Looked up from germline, CDR1 is LNHDA and CDR2 is SQIVND (reference sequence). The DNA for the CDR3 is TGTGCCAGTAGTCCCCGACAGGGGACGGACTATGGCTACACCTTC. Amino acid sequence: CASSPRQGTDYGYTF. Based on the CDR3 plus reference TRBV19 and TRBJ1-2, the full variable domain is DGGITQSPKYLFRKEGQNVTLSCEQNLNHDAMYWYRQDPGQGLRLIYYSQIVNDFQKGDIAEGYSVSREKKESFPLTVTSAQKNPTAFYLCASSPRQGTDYGYTFGSGTRLTVV.